This T cell receptor (beta chain) emerged from a study of shared clonotypes between healthy human individuals. Study-level findings and limits: Researchers sampled only blood; tissue repertoires likely differ.

The CDR3 consists of 15 residues. Trimming removed 4 bases at V and 0 bases at J, with 10 bases between. Germline CDR1 and CDR2: ENHRY and SYGVKD. Replicate PCRs from sorted subsets contained approximately 200 ng DNA, which is around 30,000 T cell genomes. Sequencing was performed with immunoSEQ multiplex PCR; in TCRdb, only in-frame clones are kept and a portion is missing. Here the sample spans more than 2 million clones, almost 96% being singletons. In the case of this clone: Antigen specificity is unknown.

The chain recombines TRBV10-3 with TRBJ1-3; D not certain. This receptor was identified in a man aged 18-30 years in good health. The sequenced material came from naive CD4+ T cells sorted from blood. Described subset: CD45RA+ positively selected. CDR3 residues: CAISGHGLSGNTIYF. CDR3 nucleotide sequence: TGTGCCATCAGTGGGCACGGACTCTCTGGAAACACCATATATTTT.